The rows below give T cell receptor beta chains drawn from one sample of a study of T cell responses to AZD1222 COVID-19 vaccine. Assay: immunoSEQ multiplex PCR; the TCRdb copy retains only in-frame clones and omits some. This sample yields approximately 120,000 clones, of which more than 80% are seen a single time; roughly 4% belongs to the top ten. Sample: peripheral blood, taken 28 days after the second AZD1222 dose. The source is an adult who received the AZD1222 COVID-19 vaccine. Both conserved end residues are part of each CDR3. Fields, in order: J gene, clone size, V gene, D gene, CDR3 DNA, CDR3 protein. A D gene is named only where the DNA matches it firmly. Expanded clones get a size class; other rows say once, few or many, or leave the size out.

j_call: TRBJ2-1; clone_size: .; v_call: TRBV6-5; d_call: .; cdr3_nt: TGTGCCAGCCAAGGGGCCACGTCTTACAATGAGCAGTTCTTC; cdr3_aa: CASQGATSYNEQFF
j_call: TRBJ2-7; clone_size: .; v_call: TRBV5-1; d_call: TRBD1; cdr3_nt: TGCGCCAGCAGCTTGGCGACAGGGGAGGTCGAGCAGTACTTC; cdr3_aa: CASSLATGEVEQYF
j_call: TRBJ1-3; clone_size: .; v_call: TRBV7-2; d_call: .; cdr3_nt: TGTGCCAGCAGGTCAGGGAGCTCTGGAAACACCATATATTTT; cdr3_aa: CASRSGSSGNTIYF
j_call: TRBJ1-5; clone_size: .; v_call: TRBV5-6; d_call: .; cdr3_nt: TGTGCCAGCAGCTCGGGACTGCGGGGACAGCCCCAGCATTTT; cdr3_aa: CASSSGLRGQPQHF
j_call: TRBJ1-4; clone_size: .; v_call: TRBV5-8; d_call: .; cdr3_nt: TGTGCCAGCAGCAGGAAAGCCCGCGGTGAAAAACTGTTTTTT; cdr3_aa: CASSRKARGEKLFF
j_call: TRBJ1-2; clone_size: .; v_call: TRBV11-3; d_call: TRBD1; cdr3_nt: TGTGCCAGCACCCCGGGACAGGGGCCCTTCCTTAACTATGGCTACACCTTC; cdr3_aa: CASTPGQGPFLNYGYTF
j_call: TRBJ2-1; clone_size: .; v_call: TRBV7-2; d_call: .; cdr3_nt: TGTGCCAGCAGCTTAGACGGACTTAGCTCCTACAATGAGCAGTTCTTC; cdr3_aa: CASSLDGLSSYNEQFF
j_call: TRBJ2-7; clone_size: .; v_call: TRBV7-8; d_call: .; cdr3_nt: TGTGCCAGCAGCTTTCAGTTATCGAACGAGCAGTACTTC; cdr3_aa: CASSFQLSNEQYF
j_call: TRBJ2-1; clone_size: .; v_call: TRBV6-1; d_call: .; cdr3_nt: TGTGCCAGCAGTGAACCTCAGCAGGAGCAGTTCTTC; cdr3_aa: CASSEPQQEQFF
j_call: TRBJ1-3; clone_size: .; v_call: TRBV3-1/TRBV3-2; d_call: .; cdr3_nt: TGTGCCAGCAGCCAAGGGTGGGACACCGGACGAGCTGGAAACACCATATATTTT; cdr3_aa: CASSQGWDTGRAGNTIYF
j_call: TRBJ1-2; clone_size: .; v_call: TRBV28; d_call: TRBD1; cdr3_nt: TGTGCCAGCAGTTTTCCAACGGGACAGGTCTATGGCTACACCTTC; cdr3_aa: CASSFPTGQVYGYTF
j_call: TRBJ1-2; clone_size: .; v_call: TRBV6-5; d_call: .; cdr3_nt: TGTGCCAGCAGCCCCTCAGGGGAGGGCTATGGCTACACCTTC; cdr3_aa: CASSPSGEGYGYTF
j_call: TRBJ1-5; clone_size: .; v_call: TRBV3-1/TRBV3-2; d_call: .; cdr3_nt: TGTGCCAGCAGCCCTCTGGGCCAGCCCCAGCATTTT; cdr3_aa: CASSPLGQPQHF
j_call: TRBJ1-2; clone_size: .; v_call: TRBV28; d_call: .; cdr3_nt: TGTGCCAGCAGAACAGGGCGGAATGGCTACACCTTC; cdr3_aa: CASRTGRNGYTF
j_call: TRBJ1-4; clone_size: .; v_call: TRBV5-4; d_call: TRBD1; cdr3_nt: TGTGCCAGCAGCAAACGGACGGAGGGGGCAAGTGAAAAACTGTTTTTT; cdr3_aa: CASSKRTEGASEKLFF
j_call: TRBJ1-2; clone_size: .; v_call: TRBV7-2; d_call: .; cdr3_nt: TGTGCCAGCAGCTTAGGGTCGAAAGGGACGGGTGGCTACACCTTC; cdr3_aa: CASSLGSKGTGGYTF
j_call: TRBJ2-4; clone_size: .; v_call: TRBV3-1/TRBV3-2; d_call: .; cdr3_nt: TGTGCCAGCAGCCAAGATGGCAGGGGTGTAGACATTCAGTACTTC; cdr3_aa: CASSQDGRGVDIQYF
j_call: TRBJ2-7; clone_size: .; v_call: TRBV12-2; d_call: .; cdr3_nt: TGTGCAAGTCGCTTAGCAGTGACAGATTTTAGCTCCTACGAGCAGTACTTC; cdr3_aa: CASRLAVTDFSSYEQYF
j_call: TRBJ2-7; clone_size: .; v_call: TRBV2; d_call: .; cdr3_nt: TGTGCCAGCAGTGCGGAGGTGGTGGCCTACGAGCAGTACTTC; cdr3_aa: CASSAEVVAYEQYF
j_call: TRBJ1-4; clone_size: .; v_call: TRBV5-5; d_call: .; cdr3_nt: TGTGCCAGCAGCTTGCTCGGCATTGAAAAACTGTTTTTT; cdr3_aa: CASSLLGIEKLFF
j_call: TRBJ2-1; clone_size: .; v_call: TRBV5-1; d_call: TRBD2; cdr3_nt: TGCGCCAGCAGCTTGGGGTCTAGCGGTCGTAGCTCCTACAATGAGCAGTTCTTC; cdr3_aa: CASSLGSSGRSSYNEQFF
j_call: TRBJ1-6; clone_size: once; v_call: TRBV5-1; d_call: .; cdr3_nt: TGCGCCAGCAGCTTGGTCAGGGAGGATTCACCCCTCCACTTT; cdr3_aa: CASSLVREDSPLHF
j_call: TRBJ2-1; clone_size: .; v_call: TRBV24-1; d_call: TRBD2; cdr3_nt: TGTGCCACCAGTGATTCGGCCCTTACTAGCGGGGGGCGGAATGAGCAGTTCTTC; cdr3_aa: CATSDSALTSGGRNEQFF
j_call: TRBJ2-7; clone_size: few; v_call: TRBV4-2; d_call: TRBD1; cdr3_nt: TGTGCCAGCAGCCAAGGGACAGGTCGCTACGAGCAGTACTTC; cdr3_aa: CASSQGTGRYEQYF
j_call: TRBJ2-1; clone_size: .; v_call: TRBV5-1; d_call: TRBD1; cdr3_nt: TGCGCCAGCAGCCCCCGGGACAGGGGCTACAATGAGCAGTTCTTC; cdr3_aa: CASSPRDRGYNEQFF
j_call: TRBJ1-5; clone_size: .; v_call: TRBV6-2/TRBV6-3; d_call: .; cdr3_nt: TGTGCCAGCAGCCTGGGTCGGGAGCTTAACAGCAATCAGCCCCAGCATTTT; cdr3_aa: CASSLGRELNSNQPQHF
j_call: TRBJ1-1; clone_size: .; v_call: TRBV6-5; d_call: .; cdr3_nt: TGTGCCTCGCGGGAGGGGCTCACTGAAGCTTTCTTT; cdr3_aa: CASREGLTEAFF
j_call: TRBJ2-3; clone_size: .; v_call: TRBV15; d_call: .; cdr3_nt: TGTGCCACCAGCGCCAGTTTCTGGGGGGGGCGCCCAGATACGCAGTATTTT; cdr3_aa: CATSASFWGGRPDTQYF
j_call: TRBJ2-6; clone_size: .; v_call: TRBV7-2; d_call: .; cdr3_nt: TGTGCCAGCAGCTTAGACTCTGGGGCCAACGTCCTGACTTTC; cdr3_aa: CASSLDSGANVLTF
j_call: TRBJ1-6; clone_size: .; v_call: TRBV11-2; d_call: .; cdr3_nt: TGTGCCAGCAGCTTAGATCCGGTGCGGGTCCCAAGCAATAATTCACCCCTCCACTTT; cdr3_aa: CASSLDPVRVPSNNSPLHF
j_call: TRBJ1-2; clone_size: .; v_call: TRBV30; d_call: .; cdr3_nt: TGTGCCTGGAGTGTTTGGACCGGTAACTATGGCTACACCTTC; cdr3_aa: CAWSVWTGNYGYTF
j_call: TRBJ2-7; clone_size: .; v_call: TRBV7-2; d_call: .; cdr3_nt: TGTGCCAGCAACTCACGGTGGGAGCGCGAGCAGTACTTC; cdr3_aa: CASNSRWEREQYF
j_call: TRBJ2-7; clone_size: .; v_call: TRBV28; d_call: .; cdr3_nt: TGTGCCAGCAGCCAGATCGACGAGCAGTACTTC; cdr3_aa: CASSQIDEQYF
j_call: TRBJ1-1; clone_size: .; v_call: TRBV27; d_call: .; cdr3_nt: TGTGCCAGCAGTTTCCAGGGGACCACTGAAGCTTTCTTT; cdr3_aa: CASSFQGTTEAFF
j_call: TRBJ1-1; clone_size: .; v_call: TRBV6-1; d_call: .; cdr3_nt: TGTGCCAGCAGTGAAGGTCGGGGTAGTATCCGCACTGAAGCTTTCTTT; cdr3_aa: CASSEGRGSIRTEAFF
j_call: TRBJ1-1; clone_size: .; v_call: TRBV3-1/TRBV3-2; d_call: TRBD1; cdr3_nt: TGTGCCAGCAGCCTAGGGGGCGCCATAACTGAAGCTTTCTTT; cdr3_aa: CASSLGGAITEAFF
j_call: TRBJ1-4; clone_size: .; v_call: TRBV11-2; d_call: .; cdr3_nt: TGTGCCAGCAGCTTAGGCTTTGCTGAAAAACTGTTTTTT; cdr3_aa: CASSLGFAEKLFF
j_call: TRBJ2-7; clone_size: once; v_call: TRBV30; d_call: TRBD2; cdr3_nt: TGTGCCTGGAGTACCCCCGGCGGGGGAAGCTCCTACGAGCAGTACTTC; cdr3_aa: CAWSTPGGGSSYEQYF
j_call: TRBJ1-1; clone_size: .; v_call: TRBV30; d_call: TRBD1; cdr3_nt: TGTGCCGTCACGGGACAGACGATGAACACTGAAGCTTTCTTT; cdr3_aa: CAVTGQTMNTEAFF
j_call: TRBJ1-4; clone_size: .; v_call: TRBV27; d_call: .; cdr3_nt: TGTGCCAGCAGTTTATGGAACCCTAATGAAAAACTGTTTTTT; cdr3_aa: CASSLWNPNEKLFF
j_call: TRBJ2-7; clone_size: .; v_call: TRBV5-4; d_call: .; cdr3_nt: TGTGCCAGCAGCTTGGACCAGGGTTGGTACGAGCAGTACTTC; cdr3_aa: CASSLDQGWYEQYF
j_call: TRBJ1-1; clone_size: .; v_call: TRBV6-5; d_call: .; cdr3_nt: TGTGCCAGCAGTTACTCGATCCGTGGGGACACTGAAGCTTTCTTT; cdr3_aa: CASSYSIRGDTEAFF
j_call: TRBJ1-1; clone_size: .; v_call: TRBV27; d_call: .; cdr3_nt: TGTGCCAGCAGCCCTGACAGATACACTGAAGCTTTCTTT; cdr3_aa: CASSPDRYTEAFF
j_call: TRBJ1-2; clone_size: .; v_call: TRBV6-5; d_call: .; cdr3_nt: TGTGCCAGCAGTTACTCGAGTCGGGGGTTTGGCTACACCTTC; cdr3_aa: CASSYSSRGFGYTF
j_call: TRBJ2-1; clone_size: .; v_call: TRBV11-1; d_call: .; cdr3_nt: TGTGCCAGCATCCTGGACCCCTCAGGATACAATGAGCAGTTCTTC; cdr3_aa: CASILDPSGYNEQFF
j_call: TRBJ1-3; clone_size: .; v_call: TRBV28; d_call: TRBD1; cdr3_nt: TGTGCCAGCGGAGGACAGGGGTCTATTGTCTCTGGAAACACCATATATTTT; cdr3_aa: CASGGQGSIVSGNTIYF